One TCR beta chain is described in this entry. It lacks a known antigen. From each donor, a roughly 2.5 ml peripheral blood sample was collected into PAXgene tubes and stored at -80 degrees C. Total RNA was isolated from whole blood with the PAXgene blood miRNA kit on an automated QIAcube, without T cell sorting. Peripheral blood from monozygotic twin pairs concordant or discordant for inflammatory bowel disease was subjected to deep TCRalpha and TCRbeta repertoire profiling with unique molecular barcoding. Smoking habits were recorded for all twin pairs, and individuals were classified as current, former or never smokers. These data come from a study of monozygotic twins with inflammatory bowel disease (dated by TCRdb to about 2019). For context, the study as a whole: A total of approximately 28 monozygotic twin pairs were included in the full study, comprising nine German pairs (four IBD-concordant, five IBD-discordant) and 19 IBD-discordant Danish pairs. The search for disease-associated traits relied mainly on comparing IBD patients with their genetically identical healthy co-twins within discordant pairs. Each individual had, on average, about 151 000 unique TCRalpha sequences and 181 000 unique TCRbeta sequences available for analysis.

Library preparation employed 5' RACE. The input for every TCR library was roughly 3,200 ng of total RNA. For each sample, cDNA synthesis was carried out in eight separate reactions using SMARTScribe reverse transcriptase. Unique molecular identifiers containing a 6-nucleotide sample barcode were introduced through template switching during cDNA synthesis. Amplification of TCRalpha and TCRbeta cDNA involved two nested PCRs of 16 and 9 cycles, and each PCR was followed by bead purification. Before amplification, cDNA was treated with uracil DNA-glycosylase and purified using the QIAquick PCR purification kit. The second PCR was the step at which Illumina TruSeq-compatible adapters and sample-specific barcodes were added. TapeStation and Qubit were used to check library quality and concentration, and around 5 ng of each library went into the pool. Sequencing of pooled libraries was carried out on an Illumina HiSeq2500 single-index Rapid Run using 2 x 100 bp reads and custom sequencing primers. Processing in the source paper ran as follows. MiGEC version 1.2.6 was used for UMI-based consensus assembly to correct PCR and sequencing errors. V(D)J alignment, clonotype assembly and CDR3 extraction were performed with MiXCR version 2.1.1. To normalise gene usage, clonotype sharing and MAIT/NKT TCR abundance, the top 1000, 10 000 and 20 000 clonotypes in each sample were analysed. After downsampling to 27 000 UMIs, diversity was calculated as the inverse Simpson index using the vegan R package. Statistical testing used paired Mann-Whitney U tests on the discordant twin pairs and applied Benjamini-Hochberg correction for multiple testing. With the reads reprocessed by TCRdb, a single entry stands for each CDR3 protein sequence and no DNA is reported. It is TCRdb's table, rather than the study itself, that gives the V and J calls and clone size. The record for this sample contains 200,000 to 250,000 distinct CDR3 sequences. 7.7% of the sample belongs to the ten largest clones.

The germline V gene yields MNHEY for CDR1 and SVGAGI for CDR2. Spanning cysteine to phenylalanine, the CDR3 consists of 16 amino acids. Only the protein is on record. Broader findings and caveats from the paper: TCRbeta repertoire diversity, by inverse Simpson index, was decreased in IBD patients compared with their healthy co-twins. The analysis was unable to tell different T cell subtypes apart. IBD patients shared fewer clonotypes with other individuals than healthy twins did, most markedly in patients showing signs of disease activity. Repertoire similarity did not differ between concordant and discordant twins, possibly due to limited statistical power. Background noise and inter-individual variability may have been introduced into the repertoires by the differing immunosuppressive treatments among patients. The results gave no support for a single strong signal or clonotype linked to IBD.

Sample: blood. The source is a human donor with ulcerative colitis or Crohn's disease, or a healthy co-twin of an affected twin (not recorded which). The rearranged segments are TRBV6-5 and TRBJ1-4. CDR3 loop: CASSYSPGTVNEKLFF.